A single sample is the source of the 17 T cell receptor beta chains below, sequenced in a study of blood T cell repertoires in COVID-19 (dated by TCRdb to the early 2020s). Library creation used the immunoSEQ multiplex PCR assay. What TCRdb holds here is the immuneACCESS table cut down to in-frame rearrangements. Part of the clones is not present; checked against another copy, under half of the missing clones reflect an unresolved V gene, and the others are unexplained. The sample data list about 170,000 clones, and 60% to 85% of these were observed just once. In total, the top ten clones hold 8% to 9.5% of the sample. What was sequenced was peripheral blood. Source of these receptors: a man aged 55 to 70 with acute or convalescent COVID-19.

Regarding this clone: Other DNA sequences from this sample encode an identical CDR3 as well. The chain links TRBV9 to TRBJ2-7; 9 bases align to TRBD1. The length of the CDR3 is 14 residues. The J segment lost 4 bases and the V segment lost 0 bases, leaving 2 bases of the junction unmatched. Germline CDR1 SGDLS, CDR2 YYNGEE. CDR3 sequence (DNA): TGTGCCAGCAGCGTAGCGACAGGGGGGTACGAGCAGTACTTC. This codes for CASSVATGGYEQYF.

The gene calls are TRBV7-2 and TRBJ2-6; the D is unclear. CDR3 length equals 16 residues. Germline CDR1 and CDR2: SGHTA and FQGNSA. Between the trimmed V and J ends, which lost 2 bases and 0 bases, there was a span of 8 bases. The CDR3 nucleotides read TGTGCCAGCAGCTTAAGGTCAGGCTCTGGGGCCAACGTCCTGACTTTC. Protein product: CASSLRSGSGANVLTF.

This chain joins TRBV3-1 (or the pseudogene TRBV3-2) and TRBJ1-1; D is undetermined. The CDR3 runs to 14 residues. V shed 4 bases and J shed 2 bases, with 11 bases lying between them. CDR1 and CDR2 (germline): LGHDT, YNNKEL (reference sequence). CDR3 nucleotides: TGTGCCAGCAGCCTGAGGGTAGGTAACACTGAAGCTTTCTTT. Translated, it gives CASSLRVGNTEAFF.

The V gene is TRBV5-1, the J gene TRBJ2-5; 7 nucleotides line up with TRBD1. This CDR3 has 14 amino acids. Germline values: CDR1 SGHRS, CDR2 YFSETQ. V lost 3 bases, J lost 4 bases, and 6 bases stayed unmatched. The DNA of the CDR3 is TGCGCCAGCAGCTGGGGGACAGAACGAGAGACCCAGTACTTC. As protein: CASSWGTERETQYF.

The chain is built from TRBV9 and TRBJ2-7, with 10 bases that match TRBD2. The V and J ends lost 0 bases and 3 bases, in that order; junction bases with no gene match: 6. The CDR3 has 16 residues. In germline, CDR1 is SGDLS, CDR2 YYNGEE. Here the CDR3 reads CASSVGASGGFYEQYF. CDR3 bases: TGTGCCAGCAGCGTAGGGGCTAGCGGGGGATTCTACGAGCAGTACTTC. The full variable domain, rest sourced from reference TRBV9 and TRBJ2-7, is DSGVTQTPKHLITATGQRVTLRCSPRSGDLSVYWYQQSLDQGLQFLIQYYNGEERAKGNILERFSAQQFPDLHSELNLSSLELGDSALYFCASSVGASGGFYEQYFGPGTRLTVT.

The sample holds a few counts of this clone. The gene calls are TRBV5-1 and TRBJ2-2; 8 positions agree with TRBD1. With 3 bases clipped from V and 4 bases from J, the junction kept 2 bases outside the gene matches. Per germline, CDR1 SGHRS and CDR2 YFSETQ. The CDR3 has 14 residues. The CDR3 coding sequence is TGCGCCAGCAGCTCCGGACAGGGCACCGGGGAGCTGTTTTTT. Translating gives CASSSGQGTGELFF. Variable domain in full (rest from reference TRBV5-1 and TRBJ2-2): KAGVTQTPRYLIKTRGQQVTLSCSPISGHRSVSWYQQTPGQGLQFLFEYFSETQRNKGNFPGRFSGRQFSNSRSEMNVSTLELGDSALYLCASSSGQGTGELFFGEGSRLTVL.

V usage is TRBV29-1 and J usage is TRBJ2-2; 9 nucleotides match TRBD1. Per the germline V gene, CDR1 is SQVTM and CDR2 is ANQGSEA. There are 14 residues in the CDR3. V shed 7 bases and J 5 bases; nucleotides not matched to a gene: 8. The CDR3 protein is CSAMDRGGTGELFF. DNA of the CDR3: TGCAGCGCCATGGACAGGGGAGGGACCGGGGAGCTGTTTTTT.

The chain links TRBV15 to TRBJ2-2; 7 bases align to TRBD1. Germline V lookup: CDR1 LNHNV, CDR2 YYDKDF (reference sequence). Trimming at V came to 5 bases and at J to 5 bases, leaving 8 bases not matched to a gene. This CDR3 region has 15 residues. In DNA form, the CDR3 reads TGTGCCACCAGCCTAAACAGGGGTAGGACCGGGGAGCTGTTTTTT. This codes for CATSLNRGRTGELFF.

The rearrangement links TRBV25-1 to TRBJ2-1; tentatively, D is TRBD2 (7 bases). Germline CDR1 is MGHDK and CDR2 is SYGVNS. This CDR3 is 12 amino acids long. V was clipped by 4 bases and J by 10 bases, with 11 bases between them. CDR3 region: CASSVTGGEQFF. CDR3 sequence (DNA): TGTGCCAGCAGTGTTACGGGGGGCGAGCAGTTCTTC.

This chain uses TRBV7-3 with TRBJ1-4, with D perhaps TRBD1 (6 bases). The V gene's germline CDR1 is SGHTA and CDR2 FQGTGA. Trimming took 5 bases from V and 0 from J, leaving 10 bases between them. The CDR3 sequence is 15 residues long. The CDR3 DNA follows: TGTGCCAGCAGCCCAGGGGCAGCAACTAATGAAAAACTGTTTTTT. Amino acids: CASSPGAATNEKLFF.

The chain combines TRBV7-2 with TRBJ2-7; TRBD1 is a possible D gene (5 bases). V lost 5 bases and J 0 bases, leaving 11 bases between the germline ends. CDR1 is SGHTA and CDR2 is FQGNSA in the germline V gene. The CDR3 totals 14 residues. The DNA of the CDR3 is TGTGCCAGCAGCCCCCAGGGCCTCTCCTACGAGCAGTACTTC. It specifies CASSPQGLSYEQYF.

The rearrangement links TRBV6-2 or TRBV6-3 to TRBJ2-7, with 9 bases identical to TRBD1. This CDR3 comprises 17 residues. The germline V gene has CDR1 MNHEY and CDR2 SVGEGT. V lost 0 bases, J lost 4 bases, and 10 bases stayed unmatched. The CDR3 spells CASSYSIQGALEYEQYF. CDR3 nucleotide sequence: TGTGCCAGCAGTTACTCGATACAGGGGGCTTTGGAGTACGAGCAGTACTTC.

The chain uses TRBV7-2 and TRBJ2-7; 10 nucleotides match TRBD2. The CDR3 contains 17 residues. The V and J ends lost 0 bases and 4 bases, in that order; junction bases with no gene match: 9. Germline V gives CDR1 SGHTA, CDR2 FQGNSA. The CDR3 reads CASSLASSGGAAYEQYF. The CDR3 nucleotides read TGTGCCAGCAGCTTAGCTTCGAGCGGGGGGGCAGCATACGAGCAGTACTTC.

The rearrangement links TRBV4-1 to TRBJ1-5, with 9 bases that match TRBD1. CDR3 length: 15 amino acids. CDR1 and CDR2 from the germline V gene are MGHRA and YSYEKL. Unmatched junction bases numbered 3, after V lost 0 bases and J lost 6 bases. CDR3 sequence: CASSQETGGGQPQHF. For the CDR3, the DNA is TGCGCCAGCAGCCAAGAAACAGGGGGCGGTCAGCCCCAGCATTTT.

The chain uses TRBV7-3 and TRBJ1-1, with TRBD1 matching 7 bases. The CDR3 consists of 13 residues. Germline-derived CDR1 and CDR2 are SGHTA and FQGTGA. The V segment lost 5 bases and the J segment 5 bases; nucleotides outside the gene matches: 5. The CDR3 spells CASSPSGGTEAFF. CDR3 DNA sequence: TGTGCCAGCAGCCCATCAGGGGGGACTGAAGCTTTCTTT.

V gene TRBV4-3 combines with J gene TRBJ2-2, with 7 bases identical to TRBD2. Trimming removed 7 bases from V and 1 base from J; junction bases left unmatched: 12. The CDR3 is made up of 17 amino acids. The germline V gene has CDR1 LGHNA and CDR2 YSLEER. CDR3 sequence reads: CASKRSAGGLNTGELFF. The DNA of the CDR3 is TGCGCCAGCAAACGTTCCGCCGGGGGGTTGAACACCGGGGAGCTGTTTTTT.

This chain uses TRBV12-3 or TRBV12-4 with TRBJ2-7, with 7 nucleotides matching TRBD1. CDR3 length equals 13 residues. With 1 base clipped from V and 5 bases from J, the junction kept 2 bases outside the gene matches. This CDR3 is CASSLGDRDEQYF. The CDR3 DNA sequence: TGTGCCAGCAGTTTAGGCGACAGGGACGAGCAGTACTTC.